This record concerns one T cell receptor (beta chain) sequence. Antigen unknown. Repertoires were generated with immunoSEQ multiplex PCR, while TCRdb's copy carries only in-frame clones and drops some. The sample lists 81,000 or so clones; more than 75% were seen once. The V gene lost 4 bases and the J gene lost 4 bases, with 12 bases spanning the gap. The germline V gene has CDR1 MNHNS and CDR2 SASEGT. There are 14 residues in the CDR3. This sample is part of a study of OX40 agonist ivuxolimab in advanced cancers. About the study: Treatment received earlier with anti-PD-1, anti-PD-L1 or anti-CTLA-4 agents was allowed, and 40% had some. Findings and limits, study-wide: Normalized T-cell clonal expansion was also low in some nonresponders. The study observed clonal expansion of CD4+ and CD8+ blood T cells by week 6 at 0.1 to 3.0 mg/kg.

The sequencing here drew on CD4+ or CD8+ T cells sorted from blood, taken in a trial of the OX40 agonist ivuxolimab. V gene TRBV6-1 combines with J gene TRBJ2-3, with D perhaps matching TRBD2 (7 bases). This sequence was found in an adult with an advanced solid tumor such as melanoma, head and neck, liver or kidney cancer. CDR3 sequence (DNA): TGTGCCAGCAGTGGCGGAGGGGGGGCAGATACGCAGTATTTT. It translates to CASSGGGGADTQYF.